This T cell receptor (beta chain) is drawn from a study of patients and donors after allogeneic stem cell transplantation. This clonotype was observed at least ten times. In TCRdb, the RT-PCR reads were re-called with MiXCR into one record per CDR3 protein. Among about 400,000 distinct CDR3 sequences listed, more than 15% were seen once. Sequencing was performed on blood, either unsorted or a sorted T cell fraction (not recorded which). This clonotype was obtained from a human donor who was either an allogeneic HSCT recipient or a stem cell or donor lymphocyte infusion donor (not recorded which). It is not recorded whose cells these are; they may come from a transplant donor.

CDR3: CASSLPSVSSTEAFF. Written as DNA, the CDR3 is TGTGCCAGCAGTTTACCAAGCGTTTCGAGCACTGAAGCTTTCTTT. The chain combines TRBV12-3 or TRBV12-4 with TRBJ1-1; no clear D gene. The CDR3 contains 15 residues. The V end was cut by 2 bases, the J end by 4 bases, with 14 bases between.